A single sample is the source of the 20 T cell receptor beta chains below, sequenced in a study of CD8+ T cells in alopecia areata. cDNA reverse transcribed from extracted RNA served as the sequencing template. TCRdb's copy holds only in-frame clones and misses some; the assay was immunoSEQ multiplex PCR. Of more than 130,000 clones listed, roughly four fifths are singletons. Stated treatment: oral pan-JAK inhibitor, 5-10 mg twice daily. The sequenced sample was CD8+ T cells sorted from blood, obtained at week 4, from a patient treated with tofacitinib. The origin of the receptors is a human donor with alopecia areata.

V gene TRBV6-6 combines with J gene TRBJ2-3, with a possible D match to TRBD2 (5 bases). CDR1 MNHNY and CDR2 SVGAGI come from the germline V gene (reference sequence). V was clipped by 3 bases and J by 2 bases, with 12 bases between them. This CDR3 has 15 residues. The CDR3, as DNA: TGTGCCAGCAGTTATGGGGAGACTCTCACAGATACGCAGTATTTT. Amino acid sequence: CASSYGETLTDTQYF.

The CDR3 is CASSQGVYRGTGELFF. As DNA, the CDR3 is TGTGCCAGCAGCCAAGGGGTCTATAGGGGAACCGGGGAGCTGTTTTTT. The rearrangement links TRBV4-2 to TRBJ2-2; the D gene is possibly TRBD1 (5 bases). This CDR3 region has 16 residues. V gave up 1 base and J gave up 5 bases, with 14 bases separating them. CDR1 LGHNA and CDR2 YNFKEQ come from the germline V gene.

CDR3 DNA: TGTGCCAGCAGCCAAACGGACTGGTTTGGAGAGACCCAGTACTTC. It codes for CASSQTDWFGETQYF. The chain has TRBV2 and TRBJ2-5, with D possibly matching TRBD2 (5 bases). Germline assignment: CDR1 SNHLY and CDR2 FYNNEI. Trimming stripped 6 bases from V and 4 bases from J, with 18 bases between. CDR3 length: 15 residues.

This chain uses TRBV11-2 with TRBJ2-1; D gene uncertain. The germline V gene has CDR1 SGHAT and CDR2 FQNNGV. V was clipped by 5 bases and J by 10 bases, with 12 bases between them. The CDR3 is 12 amino acids. The CDR3 reads CASSPQAVEQFF. As DNA, the CDR3 is TGTGCCAGCAGCCCTCAAGCCGTAGAGCAGTTCTTC.

This clone was seen once. The genes are TRBV6-1 and TRBJ2-3; a weak D match, TRBD1 (6 bases). The CDR3 has 15 amino acids. Trimming removed 3 bases at V and 5 bases at J, with 15 bases between. Germline V lookup: CDR1 MNHNS, CDR2 SASEGT. The CDR3 sequence: CASSDPSDRRDTQYF. CDR3 nucleotides: TGTGCCAGCAGTGACCCGTCAGACAGGAGAGATACGCAGTATTTT.

V usage is TRBV4-3 and J usage is TRBJ2-1; a weak D match, TRBD2 (5 bases). The germline gives CDR1 LGHNA, CDR2 YSLEER. V lost 0 bases and J lost 9, with 12 bases in between. The CDR3 length is 14 residues. This CDR3 is CASSQDGTRGEQFF. In DNA, the CDR3 is TGCGCCAGCAGCCAAGATGGAACCCGGGGTGAGCAGTTCTTC.

The V call is TRBV4-3, the J call TRBJ2-1; TRBD2 matches at 10 bases. The junction had 6 bases not matched to a gene; V was cut back by 1 base and J by 0 bases. The CDR3 consists of 18 residues. CDR1 is LGHNA and CDR2 is YSLEER in the germline V gene. The CDR3 DNA reads TGCGCCAGCAGCCAAGGGGGAGCGGGGGGGAGCTCCTACAATGAGCAGTTCTTC. It is translated as CASSQGGAGGSSYNEQFF.

The chain combines TRBV27 with TRBJ2-3, with 11 bases aligning to TRBD2. Trimming took 5 bases from V and 7 from J; bases not matched to a gene: 5. The CDR3 contains 14 residues. CDR1 and CDR2 from the germline V gene are MNHEY and SMNVEV (reference sequence). The CDR3 DNA follows: TGTGCCAGCAGTCTTAGCGGGGGGGCAAATACGCAGTATTTT. It yields the protein CASSLSGGANTQYF.

This chain links TRBV11-2 with TRBJ2-5; TRBD2 matches 7 bases. Germline V gene data show CDR1 as SGHAT and CDR2 as FQNNGV. With 4 bases clipped from V and 2 bases from J, the junction kept 1 base outside the gene matches. CDR3 size: 13 residues. CDR3 bases: TGTGCCAGCAGCTGGGGGGGGCAAGAGACCCAGTACTTC. It yields the protein CASSWGGQETQYF.

This clone was counted at least ten times. The rearrangement links TRBV30 to TRBJ2-3; D is ambiguous. V gave up 3 bases and J gave up 3 bases, with 10 bases separating them. Per germline, CDR1 GTSNPN and CDR2 SVGIG (reference sequence). This CDR3 is 13 amino acids long. CDR3 DNA sequence: TGTGCCTGGAGCCGGATGGCGACAGATACGCAGTATTTT. Translation: CAWSRMATDTQYF.

The chain uses TRBV7-2 and TRBJ2-1; possibly TRBD2 for D (5 bases). Germline CDR1 is SGHTA and CDR2 is FQGNSA. Trimming cost V 5 bases and J 8 bases, with 16 bases left between them. The CDR3 runs 14 residues. The CDR3 spells CASSPWLMRDEQFF. CDR3 nucleotide sequence: TGTGCCAGCAGCCCCTGGCTCATGAGGGATGAGCAGTTCTTC.

The chain couples TRBV29-1 to TRBJ1-1, with no clear D. Germline lookup yields CDR1 SQVTM and CDR2 ANQGSEA. V lost 4 bases and J 4 bases, leaving 10 bases between the germline ends. The CDR3 length is 12 residues. Here the CDR3 DNA reads TGCAGCGTTGTGGGCCAGTCCACTGAAGCTTTCTTT. Translating it yields CSVVGQSTEAFF.

This clone was seen only once. This chain uses TRBV10-1 with TRBJ1-2; D remains unclear. The germline V and J ends were trimmed by 2 bases and 9 bases, with 19 bases remaining between them. This CDR3 region has 15 residues. Germline CDR1 and CDR2: WNHNN and SYGVQD (reference sequence). For the CDR3, the DNA is TGCGCCAGCAGTGAGGTACCCCTGGGGATCGATAGCTACACCTTC. Residues: CASSEVPLGIDSYTF.

The chain uses TRBV15 and TRBJ1-4; D not certain. V was trimmed by 0 bases and J by 12 bases, leaving 11 bases between them. This CDR3 is 13 amino acids long. In germline, CDR1 is LNHNV, CDR2 YYDKDF (reference sequence). CDR3 nucleotides: TGTGCCACCAGCAGAGAAGGGCCTATCGAACTGTTTTTT. It specifies CATSREGPIELFF.

V and J are TRBV5-8 and TRBJ2-1; D remains ambiguous. Trimming took off 0 bases at V and 5 bases at J, with 21 bases between the two ends. The germline gives CDR1 SGHTS, CDR2 YDEGEE. This CDR3 spans 18 amino acids. CDR3 in amino acids: CASSLGRVPNPLHNEQFF. CDR3 sequence (DNA): TGTGCCAGCAGCTTGGGTAGAGTCCCAAACCCCCTACACAATGAGCAGTTCTTC.

The V call is TRBV4-1, the J call TRBJ1-3, with D unclear. Trimming took off 1 base at V and 0 bases at J, with 7 bases between the two ends. The CDR3 sequence is 15 residues long. Germline CDR1 MGHRA, CDR2 YSYEKL. The CDR3 here is CASSQVGLSGNTIYF. CDR3 nucleotides: TGCGCCAGCAGCCAAGTTGGCCTCTCTGGAAACACCATATATTTT.

The chain uses TRBV4-3 and TRBJ2-7, with 8 bases lining up with TRBD2. Germline V gene lookup returns CDR1 LGHNA and CDR2 YSLEER. V was pared by 3 bases and J by 3 bases, with 10 bases of the junction left unmatched. The CDR3 covers 16 residues. This chain's CDR3 is CASSQEGRGVFYEQYF. The CDR3 DNA reads TGCGCCAGCAGCCAGGAGGGGCGGGGGGTGTTCTACGAGCAGTACTTC.

This clone was seen a handful of times. The chain uses TRBV29-1 and TRBJ2-7; D may be TRBD1 (6 bases). The CDR3 sequence is 15 residues long. Germline CDR1 is SQVTM and CDR2 is ANQGSEA. V was shortened by 0 bases and J by 1 base, with 13 bases between the two germline ends. CDR3 in DNA: TGCAGCGTTGAAGATCTCACAGGACAGTCCTACGAGCAGTACTTC. Its protein product is CSVEDLTGQSYEQYF.

The rearrangement uses TRBV4-3 and TRBJ1-2; no reliable D call. Trimming shortened V by 0 bases and J by 2 bases, and 10 bases separated the two germline ends. The CDR3 loop spans 15 amino acids. Germline CDR1 is LGHNA and CDR2 is YSLEER. In nucleotides, the CDR3 is TGCGCCAGCAGCCAAGAGAACACACTAAACTATGGCTACACCTTC. This sequence encodes CASSQENTLNYGYTF.

The V call is TRBV18, the J call TRBJ1-1; no reliable D call. CDR1 KGHSH and CDR2 LQKENI come from the germline V gene. V was shortened by 2 bases and J by 10 bases, with 8 bases between the two germline ends. This CDR3 has 11 amino acids. CDR3 sequence reads: CASSPGRGAFF. The CDR3 DNA reads as TGTGCCAGCTCACCAGGCAGAGGAGCTTTCTTT.